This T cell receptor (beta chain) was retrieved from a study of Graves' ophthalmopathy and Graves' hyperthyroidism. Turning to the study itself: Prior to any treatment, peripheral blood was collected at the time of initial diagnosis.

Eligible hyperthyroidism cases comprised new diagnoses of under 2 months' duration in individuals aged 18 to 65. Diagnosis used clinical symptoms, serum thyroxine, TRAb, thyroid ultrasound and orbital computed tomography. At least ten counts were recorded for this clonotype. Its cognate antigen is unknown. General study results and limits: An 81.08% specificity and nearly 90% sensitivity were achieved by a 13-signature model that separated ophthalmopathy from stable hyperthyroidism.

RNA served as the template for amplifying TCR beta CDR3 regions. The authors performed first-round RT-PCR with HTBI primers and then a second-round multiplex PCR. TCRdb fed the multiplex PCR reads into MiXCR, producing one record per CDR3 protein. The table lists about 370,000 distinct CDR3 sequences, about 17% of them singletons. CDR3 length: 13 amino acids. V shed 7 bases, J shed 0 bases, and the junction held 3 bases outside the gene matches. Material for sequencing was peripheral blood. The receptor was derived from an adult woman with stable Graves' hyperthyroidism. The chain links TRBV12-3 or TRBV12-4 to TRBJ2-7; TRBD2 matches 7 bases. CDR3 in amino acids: CASTKRDSYEQYF. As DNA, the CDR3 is TGTGCCAGCACCAAGCGGGACTCCTACGAGCAGTACTTC.